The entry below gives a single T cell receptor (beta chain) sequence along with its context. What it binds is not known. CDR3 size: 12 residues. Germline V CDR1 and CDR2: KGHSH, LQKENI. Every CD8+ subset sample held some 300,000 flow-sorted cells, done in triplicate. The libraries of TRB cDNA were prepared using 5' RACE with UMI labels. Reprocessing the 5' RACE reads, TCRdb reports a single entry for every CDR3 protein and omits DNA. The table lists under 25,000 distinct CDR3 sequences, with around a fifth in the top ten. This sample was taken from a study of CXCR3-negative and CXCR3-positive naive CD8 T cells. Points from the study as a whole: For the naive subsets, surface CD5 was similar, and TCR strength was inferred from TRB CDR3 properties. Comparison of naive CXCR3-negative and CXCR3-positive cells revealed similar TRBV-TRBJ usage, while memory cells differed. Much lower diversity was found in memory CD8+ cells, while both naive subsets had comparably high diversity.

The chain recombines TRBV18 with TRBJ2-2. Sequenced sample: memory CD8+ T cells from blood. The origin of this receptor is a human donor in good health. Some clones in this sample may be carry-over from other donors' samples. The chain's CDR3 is CASSTEPGELFF.